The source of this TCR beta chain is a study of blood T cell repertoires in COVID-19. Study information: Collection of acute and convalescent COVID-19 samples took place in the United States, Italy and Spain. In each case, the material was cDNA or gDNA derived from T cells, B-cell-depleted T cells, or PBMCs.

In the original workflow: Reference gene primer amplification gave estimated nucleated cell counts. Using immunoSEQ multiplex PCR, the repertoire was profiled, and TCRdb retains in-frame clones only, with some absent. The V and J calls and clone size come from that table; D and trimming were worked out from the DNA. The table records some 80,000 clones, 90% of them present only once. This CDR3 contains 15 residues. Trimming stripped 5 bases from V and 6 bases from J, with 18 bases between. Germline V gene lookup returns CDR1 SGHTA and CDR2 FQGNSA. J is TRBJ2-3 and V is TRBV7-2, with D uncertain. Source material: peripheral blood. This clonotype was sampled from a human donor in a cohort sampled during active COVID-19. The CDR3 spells CASSAARLPPDTQYF. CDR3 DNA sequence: TGTGCCAGCAGCGCAGCCCGACTTCCTCCCGATACGCAGTATTTT.